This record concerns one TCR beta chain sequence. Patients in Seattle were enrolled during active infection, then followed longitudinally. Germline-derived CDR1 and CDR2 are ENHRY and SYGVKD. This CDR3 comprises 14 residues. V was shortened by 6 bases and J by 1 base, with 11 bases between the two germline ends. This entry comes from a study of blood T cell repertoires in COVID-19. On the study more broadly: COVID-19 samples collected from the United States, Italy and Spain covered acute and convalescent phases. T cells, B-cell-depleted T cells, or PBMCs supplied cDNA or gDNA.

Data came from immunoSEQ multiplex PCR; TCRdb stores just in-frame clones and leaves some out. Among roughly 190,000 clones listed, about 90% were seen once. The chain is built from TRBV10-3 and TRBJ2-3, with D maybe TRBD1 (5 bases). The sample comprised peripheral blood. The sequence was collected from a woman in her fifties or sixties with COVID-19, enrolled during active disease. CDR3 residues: CAISTQTGTDTQYF. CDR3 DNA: TGTGCCATCAGCACTCAGACAGGCACAGATACGCAGTATTTT.